The text below deals with one TCR beta chain. The source of the sample is a study of control samples from healthy donors and cancer patients. The CDR3 has 13 residues. V shed 6 bases and J shed 5 bases, with 13 bases lying between them. Germline CDR1 and CDR2: MNHEY and SMNVEV (reference sequence). Method: immunoSEQ multiplex PCR; TCRdb's copy keeps in-frame clones and lacks some. This table has tens of thousands of clones, less than 95% appearing once. Sequenced: blood. This chain joins TRBV27 and TRBJ1-1; weak D call: TRBD1 (5 bases). The receptor was isolated from a woman in her late teens or twenties in good health. CDR3 DNA sequence: TGTGCCAGCAGCATAGAGGAGGGGACTGAAGCTTTCTTT. Amino acid sequence: CASSIEEGTEAFF.